What follows are 7 T cell receptor beta chains derived from one specimen sequenced in a study of cytomegalovirus exposure and HLA in healthy donors. Primers included in the PCR were 60 Vbeta and 13 Jbeta primers. Profiling relied on immunoSEQ multiplex PCR, and the TCRdb table lists in-frame clones only, not all of them. The profile shows 100,000 to 150,000 clones, more than 8% of them singletons. The sequenced sample was PBMCs. Source of these receptors: a middle-aged man in good health and CMV-seronegative.

The chain carries TRBV5-1 and TRBJ2-5; possible D gene TRBD2, 5 bases. Per the germline V gene, CDR1 is SGHRS and CDR2 is YFSETQ. The CDR3 runs to 15 residues. Trimming left V 0 bases short and J 2 bases short, with 11 bases between. CDR3 protein: CASSLVAINQETQYF. Here the CDR3 DNA reads TGCGCCAGCAGCTTGGTAGCGATCAATCAAGAGACCCAGTACTTC.

There are a few counts of this clone. The J gene is TRBJ2-7, the V gene TRBV5-6; 9 bases align to TRBD1. Germline lookup yields CDR1 SGHDT and CDR2 YYEEEE. The CDR3 consists of 15 residues. Germline trimming cut 3 bases from V and 0 bases from J; bases unmatched to any gene: 4. CDR3 nucleotides: TGTGCCAGCAGCTCCCCGGGACAGGGCTCCTACGAGCAGTACTTC. It translates to CASSSPGQGSYEQYF.

This clone was recorded a few times. The CDR3 sequence: CASSYATGLTTEAFF. CDR3 DNA: TGTGCCAGCAGTTACGCGACAGGGTTAACAACTGAAGCTTTCTTT. This chain links TRBV6-5 with TRBJ1-1; 7 nucleotides agree with TRBD1. Trimming cost V 2 bases and J 5 bases; bases outside gene matches: 8. This CDR3 comprises 15 residues. Germline CDR1 MNHEY, CDR2 SVGAGI.

The genes are TRBV4-2 and TRBJ2-7, with 10 bases aligning to TRBD1. This CDR3 comprises 16 residues. The germline gives CDR1 LGHNA, CDR2 YNFKEQ. V was pared by 1 base and J by 4 bases, with 7 bases of the junction left unmatched. CDR3 DNA sequence: TGTGCCAGCAGCCAAGGGTCGACAGGGGGCTTGTACGAGCAGTACTTC. The encoded protein is CASSQGSTGGLYEQYF.

V is TRBV30 and J is TRBJ1-2; 8 bases agree with TRBD1. The junction had 4 bases not matched to a gene; V was cut back by 3 bases and J by 7 bases. The CDR3 length is 12 residues. Per germline, CDR1 GTSNPN and CDR2 SVGIG (reference sequence). CDR3 DNA sequence: TGTGCCTGGAGCGAGACAGGGGTTGGCTACACCTTC. Protein sequence: CAWSETGVGYTF.

In its sample, this clone was seen a few times. J is TRBJ2-5 and V is TRBV9; TRBD1 matches 8 bases. The CDR3 consists of 16 residues. Looked up from germline, CDR1 is SGDLS and CDR2 is YYNGEE. V shed 0 bases and J 1 base; nucleotides not matched to a gene: 5. Here the CDR3 reads CASSVGTGGLQETQYF. The CDR3 bases are TGTGCCAGCAGCGTAGGAACAGGGGGACTCCAAGAGACCCAGTACTTC. The full variable domain, its missing parts supplied by reference TRBV9 and TRBJ2-5, is DSGVTQTPKHLITATGQRVTLRCSPRSGDLSVYWYQQSLDQGLQFLIQYYNGEERAKGNILERFSAQQFPDLHSELNLSSLELGDSALYFCASSVGTGGLQETQYFGPGTRLLVL.

The chain combines TRBV27 with TRBJ1-2; D ambiguous. This CDR3 has 15 residues. Trimming took off 4 bases at V and 0 bases at J, with 12 bases between the two ends. CDR1 is MNHEY and CDR2 is SMNVEV in the germline V gene (reference sequence). The CDR3 sequence is CASSSLSGANYGYTF. The CDR3 DNA follows: TGTGCCAGCAGTTCACTCAGTGGAGCTAACTATGGCTACACCTTC.